The 10 T cell receptor beta chains below all came from one sample that was sequenced in a study of blood T cells in healthy people across ages. For the second PCR, which ran for roughly 7 to 11 cycles, a sample-barcoded 5' primer and a J-beta primer mix were used. Each CDR3 protein gets one entry after TCRdb re-called the 5' RACE reads with MiXCR. The data contain around 1,000,000 distinct CDR3 sequences, 20% to 25% of them seen just once; the ten biggest clones take up 0.65% to 0.75%. This sample was also put to use in a study of T cells of mothers and their children.

Sequenced material: blood. The receptors come from a girl aged 2 to 9 in good health.

The CDR3 sequence: CASSGSSGGYNEQFF. For the CDR3, the DNA is TGTGCCAGCAGCGGCTCTAGCGGGGGCTACAATGAGCAGTTCTTC. The rearrangement links TRBV11-3 to TRBJ2-1, with 10 bases fitting TRBD2. V dropped 5 bases and J dropped 3; count of bases not matched to a gene: 4. The V gene's germline CDR1 is SGHNT and CDR2 YENEEA. This CDR3 has 15 amino acids.

The chain links TRBV7-2 to TRBJ2-1; D remains ambiguous. Deletions cut 0 bases from V and 1 base from J, with 16 bases between. The CDR3 extends over 18 amino acids. From germline, CDR1 is SGHTA and CDR2 FQGNSA. The CDR3 DNA follows: TGTGCCAGCAGCTTAGCTTTGTCATTGGTGGGTTCCTACAATGAGCAGTTCTTC. It specifies CASSLALSLVGSYNEQFF.

This CDR3 is CASSQGPRQPLHF. CDR3 coding DNA: TGTGCCAGCAGCCAAGGCCCCCGCCAACCCCTCCACTTT. The V gene is TRBV3-1, the J gene TRBJ1-6; D uncertain. The V end was cut by 1 base, the J end by 12 bases, with 10 bases between. The length of the CDR3 is 13 residues. The germline CDR1 and CDR2 sequences are LGHDT and YNNKEL (reference sequence).

The count of this clonotype is one. V gene TRBV9 combines with J gene TRBJ2-7, with 10 bases that match TRBD1. CDR3 length: 15 amino acids. Per the germline V gene, CDR1 is SGDLS and CDR2 is YYNGEE. After removal of 5 bases from V and 4 bases from J, the junction contained 9 bases not matched to a gene. The CDR3 loop is CASSPTGTGVYEQYF. The CDR3 region has the DNA TGTGCCAGCAGTCCTACCGGGACAGGGGTTTACGAGCAGTACTTC.

In its sample, this clonotype was seen a few times. The rearrangement links TRBV9 to TRBJ2-2, with 9 nucleotides matching TRBD1. CDR1 and CDR2 (germline): SGDLS, YYNGEE. The V and J ends lost 2 bases and 3 bases, in that order; junction bases with no gene match: 5. The CDR3 spans 16 residues. The CDR3 region has the DNA TGTGCCAGCAGCGTTGTGGGGACAGGGTACACCGGGGAGCTGTTTTTT. Protein product: CASSVVGTGYTGELFF.

This clonotype appeared a few times. V gene TRBV12-3 or TRBV12-4 combines with J gene TRBJ2-5; 8 bases agree with TRBD1. The CDR3 sequence is 14 residues long. V lost 5 bases to trimming and J lost 1 base; unmatched junction nucleotides: 3. The CDR3 nucleotides are TGTGCCAGCAGTAATGACAGGGGCCAAGAGACCCAGTACTTC. Protein product: CASSNDRGQETQYF.

This CDR3 is CASSPGQHAFDTEAFF. CDR3 coding DNA: TGTGCCAGCAGCCCGGGACAGCACGCCTTCGACACTGAAGCTTTCTTT. V and J are TRBV6-1 and TRBJ1-1, with TRBD1 matching over 7 bases. The V and J ends lost 6 bases and 3 bases, in that order; junction bases with no gene match: 13. From germline, CDR1 is MNHNS and CDR2 SASEGT. This CDR3 contains 16 residues.

The rearrangement uses TRBV12-3 or TRBV12-4 and TRBJ2-3, with a possible D match to TRBD1 (5 bases). The CDR3 has 15 amino acids. Trimming took off 5 bases at V and 0 bases at J, with 12 bases between the two ends. The CDR3: CASSPRVASTDTQYF. The CDR3 DNA follows: TGTGCCAGCAGTCCCAGGGTGGCTAGCACAGATACGCAGTATTTT.

The chain combines TRBV12-3 or TRBV12-4 with TRBJ2-5; maybe TRBD2 (7 bases). There are 14 residues in the CDR3. Trimming pared 3 bases from V and 4 bases from J, leaving 12 bases between. DNA of the CDR3: TGTGCCAGCAGTTTGACCGGGGGGCCAGAGACCCAGTACTTC. This encodes CASSLTGGPETQYF.

The chain couples TRBV6-5 to TRBJ1-1, with 9 bases that match TRBD1. The germline CDR1 and CDR2 sequences are MNHEY and SVGAGI. There are 16 residues in the CDR3. Unmatched junction bases numbered 4, after V lost 2 bases and J lost 0 bases. Here the CDR3 reads CASSYMTGGMNTEAFF. CDR3 coding DNA: TGTGCCAGCAGTTACATGACAGGGGGAATGAACACTGAAGCTTTCTTT.